This TCR beta chain was captured in a study of T cell repertoires in cytomegalovirus infection. In the study overall: A matching HLA type, together with CMV infection, was signaled by public TCR beta signatures. Study conclusions and caveats: Using cumulative public TCR beta family frequency, the authors identified those who carried CMV together with the relevant HLA. HLA-C-restricted CMV-specific TCR beta clonotypes prevailed in the ex vivo response.

The V and J ends lost 4 bases and 7 bases respectively, with 17 bases between them. The CDR3 contains 15 residues. The germline gives CDR1 MDHEN, CDR2 SYDVKM. The sample holds many counts of this clonotype. Antigen specificity is unknown. TCRdb itself ran the reads through MiXCR, one entry per CDR3 protein. The profile shows approximately 250,000 distinct CDR3 sequences, 9.1% of them singletons. This TCR came from a human donor in good health (CMV status not recorded). Some clones in this sample may be carry-over from other donors' samples. The chain uses TRBV28 and TRBJ1-5; D may be TRBD1 (5 bases). The source material was PBMCs. CDR3 bases: TGTGCCAGCAGTTCCCTCCAGGGAGCAGGACAGCCCCAGCATTTT. This encodes CASSSLQGAGQPQHF.